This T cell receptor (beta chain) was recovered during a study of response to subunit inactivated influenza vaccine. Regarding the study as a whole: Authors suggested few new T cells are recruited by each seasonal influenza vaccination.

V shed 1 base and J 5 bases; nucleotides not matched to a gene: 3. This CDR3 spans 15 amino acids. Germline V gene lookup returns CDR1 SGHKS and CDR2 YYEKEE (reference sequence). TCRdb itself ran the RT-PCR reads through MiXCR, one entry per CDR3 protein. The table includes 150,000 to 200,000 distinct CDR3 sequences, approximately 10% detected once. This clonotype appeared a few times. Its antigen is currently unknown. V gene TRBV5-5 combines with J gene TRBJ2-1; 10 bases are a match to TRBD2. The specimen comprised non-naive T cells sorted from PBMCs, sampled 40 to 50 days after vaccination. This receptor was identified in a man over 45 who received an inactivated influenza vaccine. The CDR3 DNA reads TGTGCCAGCAGCTTGCGTCTAGCGGGAGACAATGAGCAGTTCTTC. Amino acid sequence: CASSLRLAGDNEQFF.